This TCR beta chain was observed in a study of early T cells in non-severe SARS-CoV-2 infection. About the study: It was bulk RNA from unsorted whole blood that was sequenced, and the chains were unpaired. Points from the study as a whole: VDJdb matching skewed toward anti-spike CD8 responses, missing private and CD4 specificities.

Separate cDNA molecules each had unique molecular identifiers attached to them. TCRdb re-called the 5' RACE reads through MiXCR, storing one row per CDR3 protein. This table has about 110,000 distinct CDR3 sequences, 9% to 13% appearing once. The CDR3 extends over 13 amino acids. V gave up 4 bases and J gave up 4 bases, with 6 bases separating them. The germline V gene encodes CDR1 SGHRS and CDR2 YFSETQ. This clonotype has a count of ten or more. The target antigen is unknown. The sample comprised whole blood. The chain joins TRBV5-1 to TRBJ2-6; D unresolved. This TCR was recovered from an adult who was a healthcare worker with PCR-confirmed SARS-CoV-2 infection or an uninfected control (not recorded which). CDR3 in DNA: TGCGCCAGCAGCCAATCCGGGGCCAACGTCCTGACTTTC. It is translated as CASSQSGANVLTF.